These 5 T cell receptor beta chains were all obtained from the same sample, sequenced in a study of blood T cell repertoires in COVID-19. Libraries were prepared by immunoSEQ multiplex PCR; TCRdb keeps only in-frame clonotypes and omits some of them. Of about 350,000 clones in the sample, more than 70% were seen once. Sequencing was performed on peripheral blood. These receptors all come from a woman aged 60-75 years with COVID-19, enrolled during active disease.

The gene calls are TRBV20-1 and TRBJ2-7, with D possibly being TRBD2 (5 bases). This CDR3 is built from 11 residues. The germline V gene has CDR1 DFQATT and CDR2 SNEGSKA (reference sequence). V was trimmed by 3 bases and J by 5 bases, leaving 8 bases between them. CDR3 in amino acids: CSASRRDEQYF. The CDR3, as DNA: TGCAGTGCTAGTAGGCGGGACGAGCAGTACTTC.

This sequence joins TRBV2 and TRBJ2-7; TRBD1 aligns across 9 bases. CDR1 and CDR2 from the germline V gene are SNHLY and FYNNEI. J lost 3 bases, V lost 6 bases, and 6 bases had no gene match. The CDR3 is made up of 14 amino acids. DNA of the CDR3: TGTGCCAGCAGAGGGGACAGGGTGAACTACGAGCAGTACTTC. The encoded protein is CASRGDRVNYEQYF.

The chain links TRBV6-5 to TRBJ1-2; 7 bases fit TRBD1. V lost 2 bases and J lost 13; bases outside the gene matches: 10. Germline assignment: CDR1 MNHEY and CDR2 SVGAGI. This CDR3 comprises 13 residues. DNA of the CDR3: TGTGCCAGCAGTTACGAGCCGGGACAGACCCTCACCTTC. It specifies CASSYEPGQTLTF.

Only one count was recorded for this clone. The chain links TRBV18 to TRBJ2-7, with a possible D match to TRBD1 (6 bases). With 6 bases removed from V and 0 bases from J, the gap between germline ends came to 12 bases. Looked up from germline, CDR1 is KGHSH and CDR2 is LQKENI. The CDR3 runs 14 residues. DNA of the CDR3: TGTGCCAGCTCCCGGACAGCCCTCTCCTACGAGCAGTACTTC. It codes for CASSRTALSYEQYF. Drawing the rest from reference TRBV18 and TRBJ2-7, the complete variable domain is NAGVMQNPRHLVRRRGQEARLRCSPMKGHSHVYWYRQLPEEGLKFMVYLQKENIIDESGMPKERFSAEFPKEGPSILRIQQVVRGDSAAYFCASSRTALSYEQYFGPGTRLTVT.

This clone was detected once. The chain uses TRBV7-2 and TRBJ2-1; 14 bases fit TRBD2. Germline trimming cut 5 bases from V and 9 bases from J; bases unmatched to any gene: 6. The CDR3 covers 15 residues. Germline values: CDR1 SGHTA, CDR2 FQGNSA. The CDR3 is CASSVTGTSGGEQFF. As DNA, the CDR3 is TGTGCCAGCAGCGTTACCGGGACTAGCGGGGGTGAGCAGTTCTTC.